These 7 T cell receptor beta chains were all obtained from the same sample, sequenced in a study of control samples from healthy donors and cancer patients. Assay: immunoSEQ multiplex PCR; the TCRdb copy retains only in-frame clones and omits some. The repertoire has over 55,000 clones, 85% to 95% of them found once; the top ten carry around 0.9%. What was sequenced was PBMCs. The receptors derive from a young man with colorectal cancer.

The CDR3 reads CASSLSAGVNQPQHF. Here the CDR3 DNA reads TGTGCCAGCAGCTTATCCGCCGGGGTGAATCAGCCCCAGCATTTT. The chain employs TRBV7-6 and TRBJ1-5; no firm D call. The V gene lost 2 bases and the J gene lost 4 bases, with 12 bases spanning the gap. The CDR3 has 15 residues. Germline V gives CDR1 SGHVS, CDR2 FNYEAQ.

V gene TRBV5-1 combines with J gene TRBJ1-2, with TRBD1 as a possible D gene (5 bases). CDR3 length equals 16 residues. V was shortened by 2 bases and J by 2 bases, with 16 bases between the two germline ends. Germline CDR1 SGHRS, CDR2 YFSETQ. This CDR3 reads CASSFVRGFENYGYTF. CDR3 nucleotides: TGCGCCAGCAGCTTTGTTCGGGGGTTCGAAAACTATGGCTACACCTTC. The variable domain in full, with the rest retrieved from reference TRBV5-1 and TRBJ1-2, is KAGVTQTPRYLIKTRGQQVTLSCSPISGHRSVSWYQQTPGQGLQFLFEYFSETQRNKGNFPGRFSGRQFSNSRSEMNVSTLELGDSALYLCASSFVRGFENYGYTFGSGTRLTVV.

The genes are TRBV5-1 and TRBJ2-2; 7 bases fit TRBD1. The CDR3 sequence is 14 residues long. Trimming removed 0 bases from V and 6 bases from J; junction bases left unmatched: 2. CDR1 is SGHRS and CDR2 is YFSETQ in the germline V gene. The DNA for the CDR3 is TGCGCCAGCAGCTTGGAAGGGGGCCCCGGGGAGCTGTTTTTT. Encoded protein: CASSLEGGPGELFF.

This chain links TRBV12-3 or TRBV12-4 with TRBJ1-1; 8 bases map to TRBD1. V shed 6 bases, J shed 8 bases, and the junction held 2 bases outside the gene matches. This CDR3 has 11 residues. CDR3 sequence (DNA): TGTGCCAGCAGGGACAGGGAGGAAGCTTTCTTT. It codes for CASRDREEAFF.

This chain uses TRBV19 with TRBJ1-1; D call uncertain. The CDR3 totals 12 residues. From germline, CDR1 is LNHDA and CDR2 SQIVND (reference sequence). CDR3 sequence reads: CGTKVQNTEAFF. The CDR3 DNA reads as TGTGGAACAAAGGTACAGAACACTGAAGCTTTCTTT.

This rearrangement joins TRBV4-1 to TRBJ1-4; the D gene is possibly TRBD1 (5 bases). The CDR3 loop spans 19 amino acids. Germline CDR1 and CDR2: MGHRA and YSYEKL. V was clipped by 0 bases and J by 9 bases, with 26 bases between them. CDR3 loop: CASSQDGVLLGGDTKKLFF. In nucleotides, the CDR3 is TGCGCCAGCAGCCAAGATGGGGTTTTATTGGGGGGAGATACGAAAAAACTGTTTTTT.

The chain couples TRBV19 to TRBJ1-4; D uncertain. The CDR3 totals 15 residues. CDR1 and CDR2 from the germline V gene are LNHDA and SQIVND (reference sequence). Between the trimmed V and J ends, which lost 1 base and 4 bases, there was a span of 10 bases. CDR3 sequence reads: CASSIGAANNEKLFF. DNA of the CDR3: TGTGCCAGTAGTATAGGGGCAGCTAATAATGAAAAACTGTTTTTT.